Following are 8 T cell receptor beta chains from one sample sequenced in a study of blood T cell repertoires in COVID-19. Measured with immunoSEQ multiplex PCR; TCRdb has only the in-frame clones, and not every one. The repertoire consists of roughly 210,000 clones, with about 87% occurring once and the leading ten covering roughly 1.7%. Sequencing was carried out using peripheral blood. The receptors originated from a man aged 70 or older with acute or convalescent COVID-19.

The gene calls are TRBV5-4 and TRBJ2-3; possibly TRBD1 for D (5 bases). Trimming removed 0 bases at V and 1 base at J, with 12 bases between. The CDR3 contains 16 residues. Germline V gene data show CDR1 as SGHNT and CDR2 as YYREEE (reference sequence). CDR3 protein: CASSLGRDRRTDTQYF. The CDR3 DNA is TGTGCCAGCAGCTTGGGCAGGGATCGCCGCACAGATACGCAGTATTTT.

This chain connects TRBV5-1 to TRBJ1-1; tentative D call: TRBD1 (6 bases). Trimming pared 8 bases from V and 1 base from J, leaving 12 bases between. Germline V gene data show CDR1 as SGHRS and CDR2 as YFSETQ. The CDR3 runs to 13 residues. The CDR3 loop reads CASTEQGNTEAFF. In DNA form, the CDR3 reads TGCGCCAGTACAGAACAGGGGAACACTGAAGCTTTCTTT.

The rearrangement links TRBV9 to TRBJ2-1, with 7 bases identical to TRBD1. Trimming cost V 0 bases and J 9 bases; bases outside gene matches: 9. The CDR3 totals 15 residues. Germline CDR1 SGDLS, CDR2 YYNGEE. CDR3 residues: CASSVVGGPVGEQFF. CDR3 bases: TGTGCCAGCAGCGTAGTAGGGGGCCCCGTAGGTGAGCAGTTCTTC.

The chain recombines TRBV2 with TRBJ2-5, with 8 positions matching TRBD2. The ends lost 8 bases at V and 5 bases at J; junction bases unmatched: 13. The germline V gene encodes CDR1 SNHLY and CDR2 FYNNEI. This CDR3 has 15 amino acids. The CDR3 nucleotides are TGTGCCAGCTCCGAGGGAGCGGGAGTAGGGGAGACCCAGTACTTC. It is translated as CASSEGAGVGETQYF.

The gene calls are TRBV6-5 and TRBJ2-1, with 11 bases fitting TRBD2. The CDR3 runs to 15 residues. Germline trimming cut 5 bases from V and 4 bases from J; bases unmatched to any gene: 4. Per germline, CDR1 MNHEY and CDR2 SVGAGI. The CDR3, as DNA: TGTGCCAGCAGTACCGGGACTAGCGGTTACAATGAGCAGTTCTTC. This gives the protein CASSTGTSGYNEQFF.

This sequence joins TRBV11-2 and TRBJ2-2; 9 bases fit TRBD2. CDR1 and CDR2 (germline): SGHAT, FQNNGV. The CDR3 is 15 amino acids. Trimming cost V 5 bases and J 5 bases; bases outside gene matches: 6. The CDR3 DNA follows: TGTGCCAGCAGCCGCAGGGCGGGAGGGACCGGGGAGCTGTTTTTT. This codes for CASSRRAGGTGELFF.

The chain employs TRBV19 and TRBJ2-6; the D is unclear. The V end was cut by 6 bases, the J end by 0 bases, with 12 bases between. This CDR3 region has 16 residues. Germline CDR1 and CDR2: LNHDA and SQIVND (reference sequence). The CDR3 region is CASRSRVISGANVLTF. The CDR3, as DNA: TGTGCCAGTAGGTCCCGGGTCATCTCTGGGGCCAACGTCCTGACTTTC.

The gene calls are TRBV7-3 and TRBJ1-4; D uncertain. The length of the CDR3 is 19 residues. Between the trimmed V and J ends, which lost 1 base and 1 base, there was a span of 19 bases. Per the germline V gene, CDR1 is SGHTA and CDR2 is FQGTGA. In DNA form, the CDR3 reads TGTGCCAGCAGCTTAATTATTGGTCAGAAAATCCTAACTAATGAAAAACTGTTTTTT. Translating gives CASSLIIGQKILTNEKLFF.